Below, 24 T cell receptor beta chains from the same sample are listed, as sequenced in a study of regulatory T cells in long-lasting Graves disease. The TCR beta library used iRepertoire HTBI primers with Arm-PCR amplification of CDR3. TCRdb ran MiXCR on the multiplex PCR reads and lists one entry per CDR3 protein. The repertoire has more than 400,000 distinct CDR3 sequences, about a sixth of them found once; the top ten carry roughly a tenth. Time point: newly diagnosed GD, antithyroid drugs for less than 3 months. There was RNA extracted from PBMCs, and the TCR library was made from it. These data were also reused for a study on T cells in Graves' hyperthyroidism and ophthalmopathy.

Sequences were derived from peripheral blood mononuclear cells (PBMCs), sampled at new diagnosis, from a patient treated with antithyroid drugs. These receptors originate from a woman aged 25-40 years with Graves disease.

This clonotype was counted at least ten times. This rearrangement joins TRBV7-9 to TRBJ2-7; tentative D call: TRBD1 (7 bases). In germline, CDR1 is SEHNR, CDR2 FQNEAQ (reference sequence). There are 13 residues in the CDR3. The V end lost 3 bases, the J end lost 6 bases, and 12 bases lay between the germline ends. The CDR3 region has the DNA TGTGCCAGCAGCTTGGAGGGGACAGCCGAGCAGTACTTC. It specifies CASSLEGTAEQYF. Filled out from reference TRBV7-9 and TRBJ2-7, the complete variable domain reads DTGVSQNPRHKITKRGQNVTFRCDPISEHNRLYWYRQTLGQGPEFLTYFQNEAQLEKSRLLSDRFSAERPKGSFSTLEIQRTEQGDSAMYLCASSLEGTAEQYFGPGTRLTVT.

The gene calls are TRBV30 and TRBJ2-3; TRBD2 might be the D (5 bases). Germline CDR1 reads GTSNPN; CDR2 reads SVGIG (reference sequence). This CDR3 spans 12 amino acids. V was trimmed by 8 bases and J by 2 bases, leaving 11 bases between them. The CDR3 spells CAQTLATDTQYF. CDR3 nucleotide sequence: TGTGCCCAAACCCTAGCCACAGATACGCAGTATTTT.

J is TRBJ2-7 and V is TRBV7-9, with TRBD2 matching over 14 bases. Germline values: CDR1 SEHNR, CDR2 FQNEAQ (reference sequence). The CDR3 covers 17 residues. Trimming cost V 8 bases and J 3 bases; bases outside gene matches: 12. CDR3 region: CASWGTSGSGFYYEQYF. CDR3 nucleotide sequence: TGTGCCAGCTGGGGGACTAGCGGGAGTGGGTTTTACTACGAGCAGTACTTC.

This clonotype showed up many times. The J gene is TRBJ1-3, the V gene TRBV6-1, with D tentatively TRBD1 (6 bases). The germline CDR1 and CDR2 sequences are MNHNS and SASEGT. Deletions cut 6 bases from V and 2 bases from J, with 14 bases between. CDR3 length: 15 amino acids. CDR3: CASRTVGGTGNTIYF. The CDR3 region has the DNA TGTGCCAGCAGGACGGTTGGGGGCACTGGAAACACCATATATTTT.

This clonotype has at least ten counts. The DNA of the CDR3 is TGCGCCAGCAGCTCCCGGGACCACAGCTCCTACGAGCAGTACTTC. As protein: CASSSRDHSSYEQYF. The chain links TRBV5-1 to TRBJ2-7; D is possibly TRBD1 or TRBD2 (5 bases each). The CDR3 contains 15 residues. Trimming took 3 bases from V and 0 from J, leaving 13 bases between them. CDR1 is SGHRS, CDR2 YFSETQ, per germline.

This clonotype has a count of ten or more. This chain connects TRBV12-3 or TRBV12-4 to TRBJ1-2; 9 bases line up with TRBD1. The junction had 9 bases not matched to a gene; V was cut back by 6 bases and J by 4 bases. The length of the CDR3 is 15 residues. CDR3 nucleotides: TGTGCCAGCAGACCCACAGGGGGCGTTTCCTATGGCTACACCTTC. It codes for CASRPTGGVSYGYTF.

This clonotype was detected ten times or more. The V gene is TRBV30, the J gene TRBJ1-2, with D hard to call. Germline values: CDR1 GTSNPN, CDR2 SVGIG (reference sequence). CDR3 length equals 12 residues. V gave up 2 bases and J gave up 5 bases, with 9 bases separating them. The CDR3 sequence: CAWSSSLYGYTF. In DNA, the CDR3 is TGTGCCTGGAGTAGCTCCCTGTATGGCTACACCTTC.

This clonotype was found many times. The CDR3 DNA reads TGTGCCAGCAGTTACAGGCGGGAATCCTACGAGCAGTACTTC. Translation gives CASSYRRESYEQYF. The chain joins TRBV6-9 to TRBJ2-7; D is perhaps TRBD2 (6 bases). Germline V lookup: CDR1 MNHGY, CDR2 SVAAGI. V shed 3 bases and J shed 1 base, with 10 bases lying between them. The CDR3 covers 14 residues.

The table lists this clonotype with many counts. The chain carries TRBV2 and TRBJ2-7; a possible D gene is TRBD1 (6 bases). Germline V CDR1 and CDR2: SNHLY, FYNNEI. The V end lost 7 bases, the J end lost 3 bases, and 10 bases lay between the germline ends. This CDR3 has 12 amino acids. The CDR3 here is CASMTTGYEQYF. CDR3 coding DNA: TGTGCCAGCATGACGACAGGCTACGAGCAGTACTTC.

In this sample, this clonotype turned up a few times. The chain links TRBV5-1 to TRBJ2-7, with 10 bases fitting TRBD2. Germline assignment: CDR1 SGHRS and CDR2 YFSETQ. The ends lost 3 bases at V and 0 bases at J; junction bases unmatched: 6. The CDR3 contains 16 residues. The CDR3 DNA sequence: TGCGCCAGCAGCTCCGGGACTAGCGCTTACTCCTACGAGCAGTACTTC. This encodes CASSSGTSAYSYEQYF.

The V and J genes are TRBV5-6 and TRBJ2-5; possible D gene TRBD1, 6 bases. The CDR3 totals 17 residues. Trimming cost V 7 bases and J 0 bases, with 22 bases left between them. Germline V gives CDR1 SGHDT, CDR2 YYEEEE. The CDR3 DNA is TGTGCCAGCTCCCCCGAACGGGACACTTCGTACCAAGAGACCCAGTACTTC. This codes for CASSPERDTSYQETQYF.

V is TRBV27 and J is TRBJ1-2; no clear D. The CDR3 is made up of 15 amino acids. CDR1 is MNHEY, CDR2 SMNVEV, per germline (reference sequence). V lost 6 bases and J 2 bases, leaving 16 bases between the germline ends. The CDR3 nucleotides read TGTGCCAGCAGACCCGGTGGAAGATTAAACTATGGCTACACCTTC. Residues: CASRPGGRLNYGYTF.

The chain has TRBV24-1 and TRBJ2-1; D may correspond to TRBD1 or TRBD2 (6 bases each). V was trimmed by 5 bases and J by 5 bases, leaving 27 bases between them. Germline-derived CDR1 and CDR2 are KGHDR and SFDVKD. This CDR3 has 19 residues. CDR3 residues: CATSGGVWGAGTSHNEQFF. The DNA of the CDR3 is TGTGCCACCAGTGGAGGGGTGTGGGGGGCCGGGACTTCGCACAATGAGCAGTTCTTC.

This clonotype has ten or more counts. V is TRBV28 and J is TRBJ1-2; unclear D gene. Germline assignment: CDR1 MDHEN and CDR2 SYDVKM. The V and J ends lost 4 bases and 7 bases respectively, with 7 bases between them. This CDR3 comprises 11 residues. The CDR3, as DNA: TGTGCCAGCAGTTATGGATCTGGCTACACCTTC. Translation gives CASSYGSGYTF.

This clonotype has a handful of counts. The genes are TRBV9 and TRBJ2-3; 9 positions match TRBD2. The CDR3 spans 14 residues. Germline CDR1 reads SGDLS; CDR2 reads YYNGEE. With V trimmed by 2 bases and J by 4 bases, 2 bases remained unmatched. This CDR3 reads CASSVLAGADTQYF. In nucleotides, the CDR3 is TGTGCCAGCAGCGTTTTAGCGGGAGCAGATACGCAGTATTTT.

The chain combines TRBV10-2 with TRBJ2-3; a weak D match, TRBD2 (6 bases). In germline, CDR1 is WSHSY, CDR2 SAAADI. This CDR3 is built from 15 residues. Trimming stripped 10 bases from V and 5 bases from J, with 22 bases between. The DNA of the CDR3 is TGCGCCACCTCGCTAAAGCGGGCAACACAAGATACGCAGTATTTT. Residues: CATSLKRATQDTQYF.

At least ten counts were recorded for this clonotype. The chain employs TRBV29-1 and TRBJ1-1; D ambiguous. In germline, CDR1 is SQVTM, CDR2 ANQGSEA. Trimming removed 1 base from V and 3 bases from J, with 6 bases in between. This CDR3 contains 12 residues. The CDR3 region has the DNA TGCAGCGTTGAAGGCGGGGACACTGAAGCTTTCTTT. This sequence encodes CSVEGGDTEAFF.

This clonotype showed up many times. This chain joins TRBV11-2 and TRBJ2-7; the D gene is possibly TRBD2 (6 bases). Germline loops: CDR1 SGHAT, CDR2 FQNNGV. Trimming removed 0 bases from V and 4 bases from J, with 13 bases in between. CDR3 length: 15 amino acids. The CDR3 DNA follows: TGTGCCAGCAGCTTAGAGGACGGGAGTCGGTACGAGCAGTACTTC. Translating it yields CASSLEDGSRYEQYF.

This chain uses TRBV3-1 with TRBJ2-1, with a possible D match to TRBD1 (6 bases). CDR1 and CDR2 from the germline V gene are LGHDT and YNNKEL (reference sequence). The V end lost 0 bases, the J end lost 10 bases, and 22 bases lay between the germline ends. This CDR3 is 17 amino acids long. CDR3 sequence: CASSQDDFGQGKYEQFF. CDR3 coding DNA: TGTGCCAGCAGCCAAGATGATTTTGGGCAGGGGAAGTACGAGCAGTTCTTC.

Concerning this clonotype itself: One base away lies a much larger clone, so this may be a sequencing read error. V gene TRBV6-9 combines with J gene TRBJ2-5; 9 positions agree with TRBD2. Germline V gene sequence: CDR1 MNHGY, CDR2 SVAAGI. CDR3 size: 15 residues. V lost 4 bases to trimming and J lost 1 base; unmatched junction nucleotides: 4. CDR3 protein: CASSSTSGFQETQYF. Written as DNA, the CDR3 is TGTGCCAGCAGTTCCACTAGCGGGTTCCAAGAGACCCAGTACTTC.

This clonotype appeared many times. The rearrangement joins TRBV4-3 to TRBJ2-7; 9 bases line up with TRBD2. This CDR3 is built from 16 residues. J gave up 6 bases and V 0 bases, and 9 bases lay outside the gene matches. Germline V gene sequence: CDR1 LGHNA, CDR2 YSLEER. The CDR3 loop is CASSQDPSGARGEQYF. CDR3 nucleotide sequence: TGCGCCAGCAGCCAAGATCCTAGCGGGGCACGCGGCGAGCAGTACTTC.

This clonotype was seen at least ten times. The CDR3 bases are TGTGCCAGCAGCTTACTAGGGGGGACTATGAACACTGAAGCTTTCTTT. Encoded protein: CASSLLGGTMNTEAFF. J is TRBJ1-1 and V is TRBV7-6; the D gene is possibly TRBD1 (6 bases). Germline assignment: CDR1 SGHVS and CDR2 FNYEAQ. V was trimmed by 2 bases and J by 0 bases, leaving 13 bases between them. The CDR3 contains 16 residues.

This clonotype was recorded a few times. The chain joins TRBV18 to TRBJ2-2; 12 bases fit TRBD2. With 2 bases clipped from V and 5 bases from J, the junction kept 3 bases outside the gene matches. This CDR3 contains 16 residues. Looked up from germline, CDR1 is KGHSH and CDR2 is LQKENI. CDR3 sequence reads: CASSPGLAGRTGELFF. The CDR3 bases are TGTGCCAGCTCACCAGGACTAGCGGGAAGAACCGGGGAGCTGTTTTTT.

At least ten counts were recorded for this clonotype. The rearrangement uses TRBV6-5 and TRBJ2-1, with 10 bases lining up with TRBD1. The CDR3 totals 17 residues. Germline CDR1 is MNHEY and CDR2 is SVGAGI. Trimming took 1 base from V and 2 from J; bases not matched to a gene: 5. The CDR3 DNA sequence: TGTGCCAGCAGTTACTTAACCGGGACAGGGGCCTACAATGAGCAGTTCTTC. Its protein is CASSYLTGTGAYNEQFF.